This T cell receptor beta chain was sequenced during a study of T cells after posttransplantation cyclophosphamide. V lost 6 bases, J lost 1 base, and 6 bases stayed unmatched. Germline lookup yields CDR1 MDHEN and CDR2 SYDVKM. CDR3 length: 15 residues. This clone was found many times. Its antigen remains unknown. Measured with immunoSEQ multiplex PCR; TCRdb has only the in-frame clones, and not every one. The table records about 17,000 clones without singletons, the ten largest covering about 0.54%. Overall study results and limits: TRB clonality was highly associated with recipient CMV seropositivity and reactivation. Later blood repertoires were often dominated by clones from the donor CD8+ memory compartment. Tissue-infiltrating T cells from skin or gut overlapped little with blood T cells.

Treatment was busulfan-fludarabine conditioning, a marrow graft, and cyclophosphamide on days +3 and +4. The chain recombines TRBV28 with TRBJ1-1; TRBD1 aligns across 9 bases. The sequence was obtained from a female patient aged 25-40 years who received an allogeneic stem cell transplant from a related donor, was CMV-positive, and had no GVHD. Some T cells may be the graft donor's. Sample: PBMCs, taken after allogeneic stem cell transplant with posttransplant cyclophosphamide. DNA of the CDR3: TGTGCCAGCAGCCCCCCGGGACAGGGGAACACTGAAGCTTTCTTT. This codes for CASSPPGQGNTEAFF.